This entry lists 7 T cell receptor beta chains sequenced from one sample in a study of CD8 T cells in ankylosing spondylitis. Study results and caveats: For ankylosing spondylitis blood, a TCR beta motif of eight or nine highly homologous variants appeared characteristic.

No antigen is known for these receptors. From the 5' RACE reads, TCRdb called clonotypes with MiXCR, one entry per CDR3 protein. The table includes fewer than 650,000 distinct CDR3 sequences, 12% detected once. Material for sequencing was blood, either unsorted or a sorted T cell fraction (not recorded which). The receptor source for this set is a male donor with ankylosing spondylitis.

V usage is TRBV4-2 and J usage is TRBJ2-5; no firm D call. From germline, CDR1 is LGHNA and CDR2 YNFKEQ. V was clipped by 0 bases and J by 1 base, with 9 bases between them. This CDR3 region has 15 residues. The CDR3, as DNA: TGTGCCAGCAGCCAAGATTCGGCCAGCCAAGAGACCCAGTACTTC. It yields the protein CASSQDSASQETQYF.

The chain couples TRBV12-3 or TRBV12-4 to TRBJ2-5; 9 bases align to TRBD1. CDR3 length equals 14 residues. The V gene end was trimmed by 5 bases and the J gene end by 3 bases; junction bases not matched to a gene: 4. DNA for the CDR3: TGTGCCAGCAGTCCTGGGGACAGGGAAGAGACCCAGTACTTC. Translating it yields CASSPGDREETQYF.

This chain links TRBV5-1 with TRBJ1-1, with 9 nucleotides matching TRBD1. Looked up from germline, CDR1 is SGHRS and CDR2 is YFSETQ. Trimming cost V 4 bases and J 5 bases; bases outside gene matches: 6. The CDR3 runs to 14 residues. DNA for the CDR3: TGCGCCAGCAGCCGTCCCGGGACAGGGACTGAAGCTTTCTTT. Protein sequence: CASSRPGTGTEAFF.

The rearrangement links TRBV30 to TRBJ2-7; D gene unclear. Trimming left V 0 bases short and J 6 bases short, with 9 bases between. This CDR3 spans 12 amino acids. Germline CDR1 is GTSNPN and CDR2 is SVGIG (reference sequence). The CDR3 is CAWSVAQFEQYF. The CDR3 DNA reads TGTGCCTGGAGTGTCGCACAGTTCGAGCAGTACTTC.

This clonotype came up a few times. The chain couples TRBV20-1 to TRBJ2-1; tentatively, D is TRBD2 (5 bases). Germline assignment: CDR1 DFQATT and CDR2 SNEGSKA (reference sequence). The CDR3 extends over 16 amino acids. Deletions cut 5 bases from V and 2 bases from J, with 19 bases between. The CDR3, as DNA: TGCAGTGCTTCAAGAGGAGGAGCGGAAACCTACAATGAGCAGTTCTTC. The encoded protein is CSASRGGAETYNEQFF.

Many counts were recorded for this clonotype. The chain uses TRBV29-1 and TRBJ2-7; D could derive from TRBD1 or TRBD2 (5 bases each). V lost 1 base and J lost 0, with 10 bases in between. Germline CDR1 SQVTM, CDR2 ANQGSEA. The CDR3 sequence is 14 residues long. The CDR3 DNA follows: TGCAGCGTTGAAGGGTGGGGGAGCTCCTACGAGCAGTACGTC. Translation: CSVEGWGSSYEQYV.

This chain joins TRBV19 and TRBJ2-1; 8 bases align to TRBD2. The ends lost 4 bases at V and 6 bases at J; junction bases unmatched: 8. Germline-derived CDR1 and CDR2 are LNHDA and SQIVND (reference sequence). There are 15 residues in the CDR3. The CDR3 coding sequence is TGTGCCAGTAGTAAAGGAGCGGGGGAGGTCAATGAGCAGTTCTTC. It encodes CASSKGAGEVNEQFF.